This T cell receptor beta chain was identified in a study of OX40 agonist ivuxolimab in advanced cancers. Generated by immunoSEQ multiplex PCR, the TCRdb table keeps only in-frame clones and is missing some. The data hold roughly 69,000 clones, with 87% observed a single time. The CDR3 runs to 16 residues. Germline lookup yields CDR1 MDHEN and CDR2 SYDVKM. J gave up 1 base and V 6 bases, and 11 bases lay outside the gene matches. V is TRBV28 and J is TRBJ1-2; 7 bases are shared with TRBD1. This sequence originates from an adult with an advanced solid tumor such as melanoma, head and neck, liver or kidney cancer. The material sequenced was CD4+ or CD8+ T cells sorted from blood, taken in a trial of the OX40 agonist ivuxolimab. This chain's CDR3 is CASSSTGTALNYGYTF. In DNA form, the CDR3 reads TGTGCCAGCAGCTCAACCGGGACAGCTCTTAACTATGGCTACACCTTC.